These 15 T cell receptor beta chains were sequenced from one sample in a study of cytomegalovirus exposure and HLA in healthy donors. PCR was performed using 60 Vbeta and 13 Jbeta primers. The data were produced by immunoSEQ multiplex PCR, yet TCRdb's version contains in-frame clones alone and is incomplete. The sample records under 150,000 clones, approximately 61% being singletons. The specimen sequenced was PBMCs. These receptors all come from a woman aged 40 to 49 in good health and CMV-seronegative.

This clone appeared a single time. The chain links TRBV30 to TRBJ2-5, with 7 positions matching TRBD2. CDR3 length: 15 amino acids. In germline, CDR1 is GTSNPN, CDR2 SVGIG (reference sequence). V lost 2 bases, J lost 2 bases, and 8 bases stayed unmatched. CDR3 protein: CAWSRKAGRQETQYF. As DNA, the CDR3 is TGTGCCTGGAGTAGGAAAGCGGGAAGACAAGAGACCCAGTACTTC. Drawing the rest from reference TRBV30 and TRBJ2-5, the complete variable domain is SQTIHQWPATLVQPVGSPLSLECTVEGTSNPNLYWYRQAAGRGLQLLFYSVGIGQISSEVPQNLSASRPQDRQFILSSKKLLLSDSGFYLCAWSRKAGRQETQYFGPGTRLLVL.

The chain carries TRBV27 and TRBJ2-7; 12 nucleotides agree with TRBD2. CDR3 length equals 15 residues. V lost 3 bases and J lost 4; bases outside the gene matches: 4. Germline-derived CDR1 and CDR2 are MNHEY and SMNVEV (reference sequence). The CDR3 spells CASSFRLAGVYEQYF. The CDR3 region has the DNA TGTGCCAGCAGTTTCCGACTAGCGGGGGTTTACGAGCAGTACTTC.

This rearrangement joins TRBV10-2 to TRBJ1-5, with a tentative D call TRBD1 (6 bases). The CDR3 consists of 16 residues. Trimming removed 2 bases from V and 2 bases from J, with 13 bases in between. Per the germline V gene, CDR1 is WSHSY and CDR2 is SAAADI. CDR3 sequence (DNA): TGCGCCAGCAGTGAGGGGGGGGCAAGGGGCAATCAGCCCCAGCATTTT. Residues: CASSEGGARGNQPQHF.

CDR3 sequence reads: CASIHRTSGGLTQETQYF. The CDR3 DNA follows: TGTGCCAGCATCCATCGGACTAGCGGGGGGTTGACCCAAGAGACCCAGTACTTC. The chain couples TRBV7-2 to TRBJ2-5; the match to TRBD2 covers 14 bases. Germline assignment: CDR1 SGHTA and CDR2 FQGNSA. The CDR3 covers 18 residues. The V segment lost 7 bases and the J segment 1 base; nucleotides outside the gene matches: 11.

This rearrangement joins TRBV6-6 to TRBJ2-2, with 9 nucleotides matching TRBD2. CDR3 size: 16 residues. Germline loops: CDR1 MNHNY, CDR2 SVGAGI (reference sequence). The trim removed 3 bases at V and 7 bases at J, leaving 9 bases unmatched. CDR3 sequence: CASSYYAGGHGGELFF. In DNA form, the CDR3 reads TGTGCCAGCAGTTATTACGCGGGGGGGCACGGCGGGGAGCTGTTTTTT.

J is TRBJ2-5 and V is TRBV12-5, with TRBD1 matching 7 bases. Germline trimming cut 0 bases from V and 3 bases from J; bases unmatched to any gene: 4. Germline-derived CDR1 and CDR2 are LGHNT and FRNRAP. This CDR3 region has 15 residues. CDR3 bases: TGTGCTAGTGGTTTGGTTTTAGGGGGCGAAGAGACCCAGTACTTC. Translated: CASGLVLGGEETQYF.

This chain uses TRBV7-2 with TRBJ2-1; 7 bases agree with TRBD2. Germline V CDR1 and CDR2: SGHTA, FQGNSA. This CDR3 comprises 16 residues. J lost 5 bases, V lost 5 bases, and 12 bases had no gene match. DNA of the CDR3: TGTGCCAGCAGCCACTGGGTGGCGGGAGTAGACAATGAGCAGTTCTTC. The encoded protein is CASSHWVAGVDNEQFF. Using reference TRBV7-2 and TRBJ2-1 for the parts outside the CDR3, the full variable domain is GAGVSQSPSNKVTEKGKDVELRCDPISGHTALYWYRQSLGQGLEFLIYFQGNSAPDKSGLPSDRFSAERTGGSVSTLTIQRTQQEDSAVYLCASSHWVAGVDNEQFFGPGTRLTVL.

As regards this clone: Other DNA sequences in this specimen translate into the identical CDR3. The chain carries TRBV18 and TRBJ1-2, with TRBD1 identical over 8 bases. The V and J ends lost 3 bases and 4 bases, in that order; junction bases with no gene match: 7. The CDR3 length is 15 residues. Per germline, CDR1 KGHSH and CDR2 LQKENI. Here the CDR3 DNA reads TGTGCCAGCTCACCCGGACAGGGAGGGGGCTATGGCTACACCTTC. Amino acids: CASSPGQGGGYGYTF.

J is TRBJ1-1 and V is TRBV11-1; D is possibly TRBD1 (6 bases). The germline CDR1 and CDR2 sequences are SGHAT and FQDESV (reference sequence). The V gene lost 1 base and the J gene lost 0 bases, with 12 bases spanning the gap. CDR3 length equals 16 residues. CDR3 sequence (DNA): TGTGCCAGCAGCTTAGAGGTCCAGGGGATGAACACTGAAGCTTTCTTT. As protein: CASSLEVQGMNTEAFF.

A few counts support this clone. This rearrangement joins TRBV4-2 to TRBJ2-3; D possibly corresponds to TRBD2 (6 bases). The V and J ends lost 0 bases and 5 bases respectively, with 12 bases between them. This CDR3 spans 15 amino acids. CDR1 is LGHNA, CDR2 YNFKEQ, per germline. CDR3 loop: CASSQDRDSRDTQYF. The CDR3 region has the DNA TGTGCCAGCAGCCAAGATAGGGACTCGAGAGATACGCAGTATTTT.

The gene calls are TRBV30 and TRBJ1-4; 8 nucleotides align to TRBD1. This CDR3 is built from 17 residues. The germline CDR1 and CDR2 sequences are GTSNPN and SVGIG (reference sequence). Trimming at V came to 4 bases and at J to 3 bases, leaving 13 bases not matched to a gene. The CDR3 reads CAWKLGTGLPANEKLFF. CDR3 DNA sequence: TGTGCCTGGAAGCTCGGGACAGGCCTCCCCGCTAATGAAAAACTGTTTTTT.

This clone was observed a single time. The gene calls are TRBV5-8 and TRBJ1-6; possible D gene TRBD1, 5 bases. The CDR3 runs to 15 residues. V was trimmed by 4 bases and J by 8 bases, leaving 16 bases between them. Germline V lookup: CDR1 SGHTS, CDR2 YDEGEE. The CDR3 here is CASSPIMTAYSPLHF. Here the CDR3 DNA reads TGTGCCAGCAGCCCAATAATGACAGCTTATTCACCCCTCCACTTT.

The genes are TRBV2 and TRBJ2-1; 12 nucleotides match TRBD1. This CDR3 spans 14 amino acids. V gave up 8 bases and J gave up 8 bases; unmatched junction bases: 7. Per germline, CDR1 SNHLY and CDR2 FYNNEI. CDR3 coding DNA: TGTGCCAGCGGCCGGGACAGGGGGCTCTATGAGCAGTTCTTC. It codes for CASGRDRGLYEQFF.

V gene TRBV5-6 combines with J gene TRBJ1-2, with D perhaps TRBD1 (6 bases). The germline CDR1 and CDR2 sequences are SGHDT and YYEEEE. CDR3 size: 13 residues. Between the trimmed V and J ends, which lost 2 bases and 5 bases, there was a span of 10 bases. The CDR3 region is CASSFSQGYGYTF. CDR3 DNA sequence: TGTGCCAGCAGCTTCAGCCAGGGGTATGGCTACACCTTC.

This chain links TRBV5-6 with TRBJ2-7; the match to TRBD1 covers 9 bases. V was clipped by 0 bases and J by 5 bases; unmatched bases: 6. CDR1 and CDR2 (germline): SGHDT, YYEEEE. The length of the CDR3 is 15 residues. In DNA, the CDR3 is TGTGCCAGCAGCTTGGTGGGGACAGGGACCCACGAGCAGTACTTC. Its translation is CASSLVGTGTHEQYF.